The 7 T cell receptor beta chains in this list originate from one sample, sequenced in a study of blood T cell repertoires in COVID-19. Profiling relied on immunoSEQ multiplex PCR, and the TCRdb table lists in-frame clones only, not all of them. The table lists roughly 76,000 clones, around 87% of them singletons. Sequencing was performed on peripheral blood. The receptors stem from a woman between 18 and 29 years old with acute or convalescent COVID-19.

The V and J genes are TRBV3-1 (or the pseudogene TRBV3-2) and TRBJ2-5, with 9 bases identical to TRBD2. The J segment lost 3 bases and the V segment lost 4 bases, leaving 9 bases of the junction unmatched. Germline V CDR1 and CDR2: LGHDT, YNNKEL (reference sequence). The CDR3 runs 16 residues. CDR3 region: CASSREIAGAKETQYF. The CDR3 DNA is TGTGCCAGCAGCCGTGAAATAGCGGGAGCGAAAGAGACCCAGTACTTC.

The chain uses TRBV30 and TRBJ1-1, with D maybe TRBD1 (5 bases). The CDR3 has 14 residues. With 3 bases removed from V and 6 bases from J, the gap between germline ends came to 17 bases. From germline, CDR1 is GTSNPN and CDR2 SVGIG (reference sequence). The CDR3 is CAWRYSTVGAEAFF. The CDR3, as DNA: TGTGCCTGGAGATACTCGACAGTAGGGGCTGAAGCTTTCTTT.

Of note for this clone: The same CDR3 also results from other DNA sequences found in this sample. The chain recombines TRBV30 with TRBJ2-5; D uncertain. The CDR3 consists of 13 residues. Trimming removed 2 bases at V and 1 base at J, with 8 bases between. Germline CDR1 and CDR2: GTSNPN and SVGIG (reference sequence). This CDR3 reads CAWSRESQETQYF. The CDR3 nucleotides read TGTGCCTGGAGTCGCGAGAGCCAAGAGACCCAGTACTTC.

The chain carries TRBV7-8 and TRBJ1-5; D call uncertain. Trimming stripped 4 bases from V and 2 bases from J, with 21 bases between. The germline CDR1 and CDR2 sequences are SGHVS and FQNEAQ. The CDR3 runs to 18 residues. CDR3 nucleotides: TGTGCCAGCAGCTCACACCCCCGGGGAGGTCGTGGCAATCAGCCCCAGCATTTT. Translating gives CASSSHPRGGRGNQPQHF.

This clone was observed a handful of times. The J gene is TRBJ2-4, the V gene TRBV5-8, with 11 bases matching TRBD2. CDR1 and CDR2 (germline): SGHTS, YDEGEE. The CDR3 length is 14 residues. Trimming cost V 2 bases and J 9 bases; bases outside gene matches: 4. CDR3: CASSFSGGATIQYF. The CDR3 nucleotides read TGTGCCAGCAGCTTTAGCGGGGGGGCCACCATTCAGTACTTC.

The V and J genes are TRBV12-5 and TRBJ2-7; 10 positions match TRBD1. The CDR3 runs to 16 residues. Germline trimming cut 2 bases from V and 3 bases from J; bases unmatched to any gene: 7. Per germline, CDR1 LGHNT and CDR2 FRNRAP. The CDR3 is CASGLPPGQGNYEQYF. The CDR3 region has the DNA TGTGCTAGTGGTTTGCCGCCGGGACAGGGGAACTACGAGCAGTACTTC.

This rearrangement joins TRBV6-5 to TRBJ2-1, with D possibly TRBD1 on 5 matching bases. V lost 8 bases and J lost 5, with 13 bases in between. The CDR3 totals 13 residues. CDR1 is MNHEY, CDR2 SVGAGI, per germline. CDR3 in DNA: TGTGCCAGCGGGATGACAGCTAACAATGAGCAGTTCTTC. Protein product: CASGMTANNEQFF.